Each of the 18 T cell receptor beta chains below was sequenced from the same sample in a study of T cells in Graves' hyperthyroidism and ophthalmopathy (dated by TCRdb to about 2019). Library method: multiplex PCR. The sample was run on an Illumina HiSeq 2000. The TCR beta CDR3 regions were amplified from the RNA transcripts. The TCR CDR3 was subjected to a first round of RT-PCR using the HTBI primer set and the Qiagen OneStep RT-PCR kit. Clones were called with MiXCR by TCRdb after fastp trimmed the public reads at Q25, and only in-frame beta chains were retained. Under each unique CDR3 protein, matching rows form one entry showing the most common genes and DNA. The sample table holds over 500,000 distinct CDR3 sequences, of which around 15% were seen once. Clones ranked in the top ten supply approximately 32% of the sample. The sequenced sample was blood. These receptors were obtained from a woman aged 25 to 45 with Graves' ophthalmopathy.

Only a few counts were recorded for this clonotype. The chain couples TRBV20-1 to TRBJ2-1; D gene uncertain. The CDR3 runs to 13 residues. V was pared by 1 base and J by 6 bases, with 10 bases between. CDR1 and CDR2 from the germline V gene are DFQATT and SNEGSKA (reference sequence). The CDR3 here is CSARVPGPNEQFF. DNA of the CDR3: TGCAGTGCTAGAGTCCCGGGCCCCAATGAGCAGTTCTTC.

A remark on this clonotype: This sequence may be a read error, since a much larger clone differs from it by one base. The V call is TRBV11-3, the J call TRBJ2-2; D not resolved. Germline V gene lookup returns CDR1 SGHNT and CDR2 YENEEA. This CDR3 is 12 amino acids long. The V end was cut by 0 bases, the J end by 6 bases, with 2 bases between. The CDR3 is CASSLDAGELFF. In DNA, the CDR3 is TGTGCCAGCAGCTTAGATGCCGGGGAGCTGTTTTTT.

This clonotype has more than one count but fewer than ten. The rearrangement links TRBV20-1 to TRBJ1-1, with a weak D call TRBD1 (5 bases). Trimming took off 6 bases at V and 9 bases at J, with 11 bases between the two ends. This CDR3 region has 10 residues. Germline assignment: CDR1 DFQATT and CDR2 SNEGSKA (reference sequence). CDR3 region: CSANRQQAFF. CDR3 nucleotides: TGCAGTGCAAATCGACAGCAAGCTTTCTTT.

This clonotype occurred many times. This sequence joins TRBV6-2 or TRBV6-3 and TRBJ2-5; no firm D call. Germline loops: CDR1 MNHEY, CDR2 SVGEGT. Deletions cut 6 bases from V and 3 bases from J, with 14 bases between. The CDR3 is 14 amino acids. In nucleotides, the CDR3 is TGTGCCAGCAGGCGCCTGATGAGTAAAGAGACCCAGTACTTC. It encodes CASRRLMSKETQYF.

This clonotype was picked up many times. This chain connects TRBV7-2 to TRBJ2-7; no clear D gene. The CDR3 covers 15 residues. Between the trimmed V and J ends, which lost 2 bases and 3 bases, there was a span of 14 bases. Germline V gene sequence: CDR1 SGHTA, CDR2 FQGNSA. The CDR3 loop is CASSLFAAGNYEQYF. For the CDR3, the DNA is TGTGCCAGCAGCTTATTTGCGGCAGGCAACTACGAGCAGTACTTC.

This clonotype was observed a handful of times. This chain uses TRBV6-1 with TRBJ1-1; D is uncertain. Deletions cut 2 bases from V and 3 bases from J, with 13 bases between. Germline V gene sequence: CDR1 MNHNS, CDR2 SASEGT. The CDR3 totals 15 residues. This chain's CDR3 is CASSESGSIDTEAFF. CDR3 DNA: TGTGCCAGCAGTGAATCCGGGTCAATAGACACTGAAGCTTTCTTT.

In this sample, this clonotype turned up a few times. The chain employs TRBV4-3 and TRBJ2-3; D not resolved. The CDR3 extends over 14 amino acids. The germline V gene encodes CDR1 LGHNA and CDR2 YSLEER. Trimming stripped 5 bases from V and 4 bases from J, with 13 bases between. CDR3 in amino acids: CASSSPEFSDTQYF. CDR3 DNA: TGCGCCAGCAGCTCCCCCGAGTTTTCAGATACGCAGTATTTT.

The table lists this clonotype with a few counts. The CDR3 region has the DNA TGTGCCAGCAGCTATGGCGGGGTTGGCTACACCTTC. Translating gives CASSYGGVGYTF. The chain combines TRBV3-1 with TRBJ1-2, with D unclear. Trimming took off 5 bases at V and 7 bases at J, with 11 bases between the two ends. From germline, CDR1 is LGHDT and CDR2 YNNKEL (reference sequence). The CDR3 loop spans 12 amino acids. The full variable domain, its missing parts supplied by reference TRBV3-1 and TRBJ1-2, is DTAVSQTPKYLVTQMGNDKSIKCEQNLGHDTMYWYKQDSKKFLKIMFSYNNKELIINETVPNRFSPKSPDKAHLNLHINSLELGDSAVYFCASSYGGVGYTFGSGTRLTVV.

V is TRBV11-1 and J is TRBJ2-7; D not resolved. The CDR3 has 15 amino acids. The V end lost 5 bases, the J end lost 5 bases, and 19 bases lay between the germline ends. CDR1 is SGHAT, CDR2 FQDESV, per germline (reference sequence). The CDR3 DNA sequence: TGTGCCAGCAGCGGTACCTGGACCGAGGCAAACGAGCAGTACTTC. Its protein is CASSGTWTEANEQYF.

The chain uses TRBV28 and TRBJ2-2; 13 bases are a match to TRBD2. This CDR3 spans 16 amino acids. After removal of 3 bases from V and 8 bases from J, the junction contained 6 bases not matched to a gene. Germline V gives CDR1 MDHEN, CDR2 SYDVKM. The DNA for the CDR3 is TGTGCCAGCAGTTTTGGGACTAGCGGGAATACGGGGGAGCTGTTTTTT. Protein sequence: CASSFGTSGNTGELFF.

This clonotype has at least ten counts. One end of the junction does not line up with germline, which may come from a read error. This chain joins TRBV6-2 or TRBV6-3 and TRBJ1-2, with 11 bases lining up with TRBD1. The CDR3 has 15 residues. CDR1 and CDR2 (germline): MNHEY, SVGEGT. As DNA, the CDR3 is TGTGCCAGCAATTACGGCGGGACAGGGGGATATGGCTACACCTTC. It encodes CASNYGGTGGYGYTF.

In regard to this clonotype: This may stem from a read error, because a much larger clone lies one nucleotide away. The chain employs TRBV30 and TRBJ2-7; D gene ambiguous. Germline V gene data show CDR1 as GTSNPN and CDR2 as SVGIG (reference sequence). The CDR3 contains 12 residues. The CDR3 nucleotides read TGTGCCTGGAGTGTAGGTCCCTACGACCAGTACTTC. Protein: CAWSVGPYDQYF. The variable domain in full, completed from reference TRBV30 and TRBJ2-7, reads SQTIHQWPATLVQPVGSPLSLECTVEGTSNPNLYWYRQAAGRGLQLLFYSVGIGQISSEVPQNLSASRPQDRQFILSSKKLLLSDSGFYLCAWSVGPYDQYFGPGTRLTVT.

This CDR3 reads CASSQDWGLESYEQYF. CDR3 in DNA: TGTGCCAGCAGCCAAGATTGGGGCCTAGAAAGCTACGAGCAGTACTTC. The chain uses TRBV3-1 and TRBJ2-7, with a tentative D call TRBD1 (5 bases). The CDR3 length is 16 residues. Trimming cost V 0 bases and J 3 bases, with 15 bases left between them. The germline V gene has CDR1 LGHDT and CDR2 YNNKEL (reference sequence).

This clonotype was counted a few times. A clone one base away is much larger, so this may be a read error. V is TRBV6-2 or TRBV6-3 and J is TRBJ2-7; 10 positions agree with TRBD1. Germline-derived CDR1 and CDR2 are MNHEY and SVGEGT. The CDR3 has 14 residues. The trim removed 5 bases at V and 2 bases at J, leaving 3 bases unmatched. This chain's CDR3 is CASSGGTGAYEQYF. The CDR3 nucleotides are TGTGCCAGCAGTGGAGGGACAGGGGCCTACGAGCAGTACTTC.

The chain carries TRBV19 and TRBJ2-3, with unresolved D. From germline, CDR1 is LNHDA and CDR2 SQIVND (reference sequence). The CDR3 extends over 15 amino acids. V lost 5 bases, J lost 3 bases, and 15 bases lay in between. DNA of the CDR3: TGTGCCAGTAGTCCCCCCTCCAAAGGTACAGATACGCAGTATTTT. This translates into CASSPPSKGTDTQYF.

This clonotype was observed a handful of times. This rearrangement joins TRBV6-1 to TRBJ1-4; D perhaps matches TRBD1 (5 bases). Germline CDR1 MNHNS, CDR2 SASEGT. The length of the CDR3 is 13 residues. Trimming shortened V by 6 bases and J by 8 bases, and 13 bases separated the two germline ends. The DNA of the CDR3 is TGTGCCAGCAGCTCAGGGTTCTGGGAAAAACTGTTTTTT. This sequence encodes CASSSGFWEKLFF.

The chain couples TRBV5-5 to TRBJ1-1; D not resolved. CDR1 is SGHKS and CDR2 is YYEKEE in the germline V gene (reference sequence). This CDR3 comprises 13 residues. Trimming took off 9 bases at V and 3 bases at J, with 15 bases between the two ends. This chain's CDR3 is CATRAEGHTEAFF. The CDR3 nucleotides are TGTGCCACCCGGGCCGAGGGTCACACTGAAGCTTTCTTT.

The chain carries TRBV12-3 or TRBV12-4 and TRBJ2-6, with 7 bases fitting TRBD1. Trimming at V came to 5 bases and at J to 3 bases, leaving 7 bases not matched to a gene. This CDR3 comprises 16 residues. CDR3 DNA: TGTGCCAGCAGTCACGACAGGGCAAGTGGGGCCAACGTCCTGACTTTC. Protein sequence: CASSHDRASGANVLTF.